Listed below are T cell receptor beta chains from one sample, sequenced in a study of T cells in Graves' hyperthyroidism and ophthalmopathy. TCRdb used MiXCR to reprocess the multiplex PCR reads, holding one entry per CDR3 protein. The data show about 290,000 distinct CDR3 sequences, roughly 14% seen once. Material for sequencing was blood. Every receptor here comes from a woman aged 25-40 years with Graves' hyperthyroidism that later progressed to Graves' ophthalmopathy. The CDR3 runs from the conserved cysteine through the conserved F or W. Fields, in order: V gene, clone size, D gene, J gene, CDR3 DNA, CDR3 protein. D genes are given only for firm matches. Size is omitted from some rows. Given values are once, few, many or a class for expanded clones.

TRBV3-1	NA	TRBD2	TRBJ2-3	TGTGCCAGCAGGCGGGGGCTAGCGGGCAGGACAGATACGCAGTATTTT	CASRRGLAGRTDTQYF
TRBV3-1	many	NA	TRBJ1-2	TGTGCCAGCAGCCGACAGGAGTCCCACAGGGGCTACACCTTC	CASSRQESHRGYTF
TRBV28	NA	NA	TRBJ1-5	TGTGCCAGCAGTTTGAGGGCATTCGATAGCAATCAGCCCCAGCATTTT	CASSLRAFDSNQPQHF
TRBV28	many	NA	TRBJ2-7	TGTGCCAGCGGTGGCCCAGTGGCGAGCTCCTACGAGCAGTACTTC	CASGGPVASSYEQYF
TRBV3-1	many	NA	TRBJ1-2	TGTGCCAGCAGCCTGCAAACAGTTAACTATGGCTACACCTTC	CASSLQTVNYGYTF
TRBV6-2/TRBV6-3	many	NA	TRBJ2-1	TGTGCCAGCAAGGAAGGGGGATGGGGTTACAATGAGCAGTTCTTC	CASKEGGWGYNEQFF
TRBV20-1	many	NA	TRBJ2-7	TGCAGTGCTAGAGCTTTAGGGGGAGGAGTCGCCTACGAGCAGTACTTC	CSARALGGGVAYEQYF
TRBV7-3	many	TRBD1	TRBJ1-4	TGTGCCAGCAGCTTAGCAGGGGGTGAAAAACTGTTTTTT	CASSLAGGEKLFF
TRBV13	many	NA	TRBJ2-5	TGTGCCAGCAGCCCCTCTGGTGGTCGGCCAACGGGACAGTACTTC	CASSPSGGRPTGQYF
TRBV24-1	many	NA	TRBJ2-2	TGTGCCACCAGTGATTCGCCCGTTAACACCGGGGAGCTGTTTTTT	CATSDSPVNTGELFF
TRBV7-2	many	TRBD1	TRBJ1-1	TGTGCCAGCAGCCGACCCCTGACAGGGAGTACTGAAGCTTTCTTT	CASSRPLTGSTEAFF
TRBV6-2/TRBV6-3	few	NA	TRBJ2-2	TGTGCCAGCAGTTACCAGACAGGCTTCGGGGAGCTGTTTTTT	CASSYQTGFGELFF
TRBV4-3	NA	NA	TRBJ1-2	TGCGCCAGCAGCCAAGATTTGACGGATGGCTACACCTTC	CASSQDLTDGYTF
TRBV6-1	NA	TRBD2	TRBJ2-7	TGTGCCAGCAGCCCACTGGCTAGGACTAGCGGGAGCCACGAGCAGTACTTC	CASSPLARTSGSHEQYF
TRBV20-1	many	NA	TRBJ2-7	TGCAGTGCTAGAGCAAACAGGGACTACGAGCAGTACTTC	CSARANRDYEQYF
TRBV9	NA	NA	TRBJ1-5	TGTGCCAGCAGCCCCCGTGGGAGGGAAAATCAGCCCCAGCATTTT	CASSPRGRENQPQHF
TRBV18	many	TRBD1	TRBJ2-1	TGTGCCAGCTCACCGGGACAGGCCTCCTACAATGAGCAGTTCTTC	CASSPGQASYNEQFF
TRBV12-3/TRBV12-4	NA	TRBD2	TRBJ2-1	TGTGCCAGCAGTTTTTACGGGACTAGCGGGAAGAATGAGCAGTTCTTC	CASSFYGTSGKNEQFF
TRBV30	many	TRBD1	TRBJ1-2	TGTGCCTGGAGTACCATCCGGGCAGGGGGAGTCTATGGCTACACCTTC	CAWSTIRAGGVYGYTF
TRBV6-6	NA	TRBD2	TRBJ2-7	TGTGCCAGCAGTTACGCGGGTGGACTAGCGGGGGGATACGAGCAGTACTTC	CASSYAGGLAGGYEQYF
TRBV2	NA	TRBD1	TRBJ2-7	TGTGCCAGCACCACCGGGACAGGGGGCGGCTACGAGCAGTACTTC	CASTTGTGGGYEQYF
TRBV20-1	many	NA	TRBJ2-1	TGCAGTGCTAGCGTGACCCATAGCTCCTACAATGAGCAGTTCTTC	CSASVTHSSYNEQFF
TRBV4-2	NA	NA	TRBJ2-1	TGTGCCAGCAGCTACCAAGCCGGGCCTGAGCAGTTCTTC	CASSYQAGPEQFF
TRBV29-1	NA	NA	TRBJ2-2	TGCAGCGTCCTAGGGGGTCCGGGCACCGGGGAGCTGTTTTTT	CSVLGGPGTGELFF
TRBV29-1	many	TRBD2	TRBJ2-1	TGCAGCGTTGAAGAAGCTAGCGGGAGCTACAATGAGCAGTTCTTC	CSVEEASGSYNEQFF
TRBV7-8	many	TRBD1	TRBJ1-4	TGTGCCAGCAGCTTGAGAGACAGGGCTGGAGAAAAACTGTTTTTT	CASSLRDRAGEKLFF
TRBV7-9	many	TRBD2	TRBJ2-1	TGTGCCAGCAGCGGGGGGGGACTAGCGGGAGTGAGTGAGCAGTTCTTC	CASSGGGLAGVSEQFF
TRBV7-6	many	TRBD1	TRBJ2-3	TGTGCCAGCAGCCAGACAGGGGGCGGGTCGCAGTATTTT	CASSQTGGGSQYF
TRBV6-1	few	TRBD1	TRBJ2-7	TGTGCCAGCACGTCGGGACAGGGAACGTACGAGCAGCACTTC	CASTSGQGTYEQHF